Included here is one T cell receptor (beta chain) sequence, with context. Its antigen is unknown. Base qualities were left out, and no much larger clone turns up one base away. The record originates from a study of Ad26.COV2.S vaccination and SARS-CoV-2 variants (dated by TCRdb to the early 2020s). Notes on the research overall: Donors in the vaccine arm were drawn from COV1001, a multicentre, randomized, double-blind, placebo-controlled phase I-IIa trial testing Ad26.COV2.S in healthy adults. Ad26.COV2.S was administered intramuscularly at 5 x 10^10 or 1 x 10^11 viral particles, either as a single shot or as two shots given 56 days apart. TCRbeta repertoire sequencing served as the tool for gauging how specific and how broad the SARS-CoV-2-reactive T cell receptors were following Ad26.COV2.S vaccination. The TCR-sequenced set comprised approximately 32 samples: some 20 Ad26.COV2.S vaccine recipients, 5 placebo recipients and 8 SARS-CoV-2 convalescent individuals. Trial participants were randomized into five groups of five, in which low-dose or high-dose Ad26.COV2.S was given once or twice, or placebo was given on both occasions. Throughout the experiments and outcome assessment, investigators stayed blinded to trial group allocation. The investigation overall reported the following: After vaccination, spike-specific CD8+ and CD4+ T cell responses were reported to show substantial breadth. The study was not powered to compare responses between vaccine doses or regimens. Comparable non-spike TCR breadth was observed between vaccine and placebo recipients, consistent with only spike being contained in the vaccine. According to the authors, total T cell responses may have been underestimated by the TCR breadth and depth analyses. Spike-specific TCR breadth was higher in Ad26.COV2.S recipients than in placebo recipients (P = 0.0014).

Explained via the paper, the treatment or condition label denotes: over 15 received Ad26.COV2.S at low or high dose, single or two shots; about five received placebo; per-sample allocation not given. For vaccine and placebo recipients, repertoires were sequenced using samples collected on day 63 after the first injection. In Cohort 1b, about 25 adults aged 18-55 years were enrolled at a single site in Boston, USA, between 29 July and 7 August 2020. Ad26.COV2.S was a replication-incompetent adenovirus type 26 vector that expressed a prefusion-stabilized SARS-CoV-2 spike protein derived from the original Wuhan strain. The immunoSEQ Assay was the method used to sequence TCRbeta CDR3 regions. After extraction, genomic DNA underwent amplification by bias-controlled multiplex PCR, followed by high-throughput sequencing. On the authors' methods: To quantify the absolute abundance of each unique TCRbeta CDR3 region, sequences were collapsed and filtered. T cell fraction was estimated by normalization of TCRbeta template counts to usable DNA, with usable DNA being measured through amplification of reference genes present in all nucleated cells. Repertoire TCRs were annotated as SARS-CoV-2-specific by exact matching of V gene, CDR3 amino acid sequence and J gene to a known reactive TCR set. MIRA supplied the reference SARS-CoV-2 TCR set, which was filtered for enrichment in COVID-19-positive ImmuneCODE repertoires so that public or cross-reactive TCRs were removed. Using the MIRA antigens, annotated TCRs were further analysed by specific ORF or by position within an ORF. Breadth was defined as the number of annotated unique rearrangements divided by the total number of unique productive rearrangements, and depth was defined as the summed frequency of the annotated unique rearrangements. TCR breadth was compared between groups using two-sided Wilcoxon rank-sum tests. The table comes from immuneACCESS by way of TCRdb, which keeps in-frame sequences with V and J called. Part of the clones is missing from these tables; in studies checked, under half for an unresolved V gene and the rest for unknown reasons. The V and J calls and clone size come from that table; D and trimming were worked out from the DNA. Present in this sample are hundreds of thousands of clones, about 90% of which were seen just once. The ten largest clones capture about 1.5% of the sample.

The germline V gene (reference sequence) supplies CDR1 LNHDA and CDR2 SQIVND. Inclusive of the bounding cysteine and phenylalanine, the CDR3 is 14 residues long. Left in the record is the CDR3 DNA by itself, 42 bases read in frame from the first base. V is cut back by 1 base and J by 5 bases, with 3 bases in the junction unmatched. Recombination connected TRBV19 to TRBJ2-5, with TRBD2 identical over 8 junction bases. This receptor was identified in a person aged 18-60 years who received the Ad26.COV2.S COVID-19 vaccine or a placebo. The specimen was peripheral blood, collected in a trial of Ad26.COV2.S vaccine versus placebo. The CDR3 region has the sequence CASSIAGGQETQYF. The nucleotide sequence is given as TGTGCCAGTAGTATAGCGGGGGGGCAGGAGACCCAGTACTTC.